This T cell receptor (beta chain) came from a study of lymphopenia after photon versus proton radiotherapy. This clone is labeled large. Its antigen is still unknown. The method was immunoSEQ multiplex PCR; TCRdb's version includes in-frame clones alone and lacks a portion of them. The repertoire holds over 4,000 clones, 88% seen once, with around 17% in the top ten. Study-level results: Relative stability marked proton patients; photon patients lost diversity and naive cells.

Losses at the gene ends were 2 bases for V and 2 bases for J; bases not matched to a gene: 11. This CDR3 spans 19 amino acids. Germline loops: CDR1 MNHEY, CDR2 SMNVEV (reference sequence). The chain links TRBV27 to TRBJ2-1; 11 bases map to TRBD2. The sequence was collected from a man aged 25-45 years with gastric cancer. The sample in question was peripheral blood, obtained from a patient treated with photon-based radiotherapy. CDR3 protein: CASSLEITSGSLPYNEQFF. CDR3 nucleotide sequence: TGTGCCAGCAGTTTAGAAATTACTAGCGGGAGCCTCCCCTACAATGAGCAGTTCTTC.